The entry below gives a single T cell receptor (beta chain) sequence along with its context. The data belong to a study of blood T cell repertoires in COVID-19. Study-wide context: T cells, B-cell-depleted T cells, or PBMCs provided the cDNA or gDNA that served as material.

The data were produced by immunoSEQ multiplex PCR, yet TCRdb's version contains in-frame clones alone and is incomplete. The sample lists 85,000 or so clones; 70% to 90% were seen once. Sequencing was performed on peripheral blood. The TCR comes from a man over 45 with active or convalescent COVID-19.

The CDR3 here is CASSELPGIGYTF. The CDR3 DNA is TGTGCCAGCAGTGAATTGCCAGGCATAGGCTACACCTTC. This chain links TRBV2 with TRBJ1-2, with no clear D. The germline V and J ends were trimmed by 2 bases and 8 bases, with 12 bases remaining between them. The CDR3 has 13 residues. Per germline, CDR1 SNHLY and CDR2 FYNNEI.